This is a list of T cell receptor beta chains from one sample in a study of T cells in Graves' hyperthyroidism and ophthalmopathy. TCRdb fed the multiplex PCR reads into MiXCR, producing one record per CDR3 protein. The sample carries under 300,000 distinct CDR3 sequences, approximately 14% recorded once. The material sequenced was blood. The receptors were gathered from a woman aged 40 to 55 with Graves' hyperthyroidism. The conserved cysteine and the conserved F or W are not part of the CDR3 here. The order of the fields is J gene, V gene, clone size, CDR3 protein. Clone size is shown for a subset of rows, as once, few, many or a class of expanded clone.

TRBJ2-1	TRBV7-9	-	ASSTTTIEQF
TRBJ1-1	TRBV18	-	ASSPRVYNTEAF
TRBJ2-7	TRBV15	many	ATSRGGSEGGEQY
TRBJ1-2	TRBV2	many	ASGQGNYGYT
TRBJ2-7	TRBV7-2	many	ASSLAIAPYEQY
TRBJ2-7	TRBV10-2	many	ASSGTAEGYEQY
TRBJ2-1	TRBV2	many	ASSDPGTSRSYNEQF
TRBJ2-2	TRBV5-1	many	ASSLVDGELF
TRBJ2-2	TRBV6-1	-	ASSASGRRGELF
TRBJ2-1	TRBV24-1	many	ATSDLGTRFNEQF
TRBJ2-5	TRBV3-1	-	ASSLALAGGLGETQY
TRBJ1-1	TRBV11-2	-	ASSLAAGVYTEAF
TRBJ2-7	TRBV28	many	ASSLGSAVTYEQY
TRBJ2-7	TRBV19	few	ASSLRLAGSSYEQY
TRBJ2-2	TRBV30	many	AWSVPRDSQTGELF
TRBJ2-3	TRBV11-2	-	ASSRTSGLSTDTQY
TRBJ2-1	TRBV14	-	ASSQPRDSSYNEQF
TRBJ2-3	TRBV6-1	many	ASSEAPRQRSTDTQY
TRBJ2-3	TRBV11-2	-	ASRSGLAGHTDTQY
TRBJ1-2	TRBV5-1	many	ASSLAPDATNYGYT
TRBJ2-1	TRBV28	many	ASRSLTGTISNEQF
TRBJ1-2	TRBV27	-	ASSPAGYT
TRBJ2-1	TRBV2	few	ASSIGRGIYNEQF
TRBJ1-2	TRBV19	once	ASSPQALREGYGYT
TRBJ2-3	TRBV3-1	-	ASSQDPPKNTDTQY
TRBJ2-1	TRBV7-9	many	ASSSRTSGRRSEQF
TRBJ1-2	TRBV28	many	ASSTDTYGYT
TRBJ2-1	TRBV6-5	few	ASSYDGTHEGGEQF
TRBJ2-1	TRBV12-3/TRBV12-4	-	ASSHRQGTKGRHDNEQF
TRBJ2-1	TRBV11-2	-	ASSLNGLSDEQF
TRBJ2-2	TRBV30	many	AWSVVGTGELF
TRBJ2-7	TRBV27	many	ASSLPGSYEQY
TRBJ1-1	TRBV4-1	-	ASSQVSVNTEAF
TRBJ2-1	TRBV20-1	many	SARRDLYNEQF
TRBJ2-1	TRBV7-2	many	ASSTSGTEPLKQF
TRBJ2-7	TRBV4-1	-	ASSQEKPGGSYEQY
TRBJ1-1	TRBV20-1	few	SARDWGGLDTEAF
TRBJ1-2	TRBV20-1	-	SAGDGYT
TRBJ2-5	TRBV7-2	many	ASSLVKGGARETQY
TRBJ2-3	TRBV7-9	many	ASSLVSQDTQY
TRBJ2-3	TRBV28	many	ASSTAVTSTDTQY
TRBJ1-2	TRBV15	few	ATSRTGYEGYT
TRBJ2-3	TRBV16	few	ASSLGGGRATDTQY
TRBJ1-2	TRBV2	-	ASRRRTGGSPGYT